The source of this TCR beta chain is a study of blood T cell repertoires in COVID-19. Per the original methods: Amplification from reference gene primers served as the basis for estimated nucleated cell counts. TCRdb's table, derived via immunoSEQ multiplex PCR, lists solely in-frame clones and lacks some. V and J calls and clone size come straight from that table; D and trimming were deduced from the DNA. The table includes 200,000 to 300,000 clones, about 89% detected once. Germline-derived CDR1 and CDR2 are SGHTA and FQGNSA. V lost 5 bases, J lost 7 bases, and 15 bases lay in between. The CDR3 is made up of 14 amino acids. Enrollees, 18 to 89 years old, lived in some 24 US areas. The recovered donors of Cohort 3 showed two negative PCRs, clearance, or symptom resolution.

This chain uses TRBV7-2 with TRBJ1-5; D is unclear. This TCR was recovered from a woman aged 18-29 years who had recovered from COVID-19. The sequenced sample consisted of PBMCs or T cells enriched from blood (not recorded which). Written as DNA, the CDR3 is TGTGCCAGCAGCCTCCCACTTGTGGGCCAGCCCCAGCATTTT. This translates into CASSLPLVGQPQHF.